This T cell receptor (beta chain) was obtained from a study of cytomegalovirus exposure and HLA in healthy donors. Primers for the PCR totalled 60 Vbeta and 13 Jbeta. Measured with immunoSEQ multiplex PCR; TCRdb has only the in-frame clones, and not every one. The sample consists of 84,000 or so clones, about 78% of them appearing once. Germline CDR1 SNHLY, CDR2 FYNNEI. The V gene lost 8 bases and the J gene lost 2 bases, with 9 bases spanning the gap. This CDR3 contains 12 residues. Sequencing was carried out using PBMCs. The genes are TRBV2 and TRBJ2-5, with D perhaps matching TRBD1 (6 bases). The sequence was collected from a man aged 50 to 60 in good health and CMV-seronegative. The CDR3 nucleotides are TGTGCCAGCCACGGACAGCAAGAGACCCAGTACTTC. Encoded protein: CASHGQQETQYF. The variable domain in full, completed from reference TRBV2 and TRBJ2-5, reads EPEVTQTPSHQVTQMGQEVILRCVPISNHLYFYWYRQILGQKVEFLVSFYNNEISEKSEIFDDQFSVERPDGSNFTLKIRSTKLEDSAMYFCASHGQQETQYFGPGTRLLVL.